One T cell receptor beta chain is described in this entry. It lacks a known antigen. No much larger clone exists at a distance of one base, and base qualities are not known. These data are taken from a study of CD8+ T cells in alopecia areata (dated by TCRdb to the late 2010s). Broadly, across the study: The treated patients, all with moderate-to-severe alopecia areata, were enrolled in an open-label pilot trial of oral tofacitinib given at 5 to 10 mg twice daily. Clonality in the scalp was compared among normal scalp (n=4), patchy alopecia areata scalp (n=8), and alopecia totalis/universalis scalp (n=8). RNA was obtained with the PAXgene miRNA kit for fixed scalp, the miRNeasy kit for PBMCs, and the RNeasy kit for mouse skin. Patients on tofacitinib were biopsied at baseline and after 4 and 24 weeks of treatment, and several of the patients also had a later scalp biopsy. Scalp tissue and sorted CD4+ and CD8+ peripheral blood T cells from patchy and totalis/universalis alopecia areata patients and from healthy controls were covered by human TCRbeta sequencing. The study used high-throughput TCRbeta sequencing to examine T cell clonal expansion in alopecia areata, in both the C3H/HeJ mouse model and human patients. TCRbeta CDR3 regions were amplified by immunoSEQ multiplex PCR using 35 Vbeta forward and 13 Jbeta reverse primers. Patients received tofacitinib for 6 to 18 months and were then followed off drug for 6 months to check for delayed response and recurrence.

Reading the label with the study, this specimen's time point is: baseline before oral tofacitinib. From alopecia areata patients, peripheral blood was collected along with lesional scalp punch biopsies. PBMCs were isolated by density centrifugation and stained for CD3, CD4 and CD8, after which CD4+ and CD8+ T cells were sorted on a FACSAria. There are 17 amino acids in the CDR3, from cysteine to phenylalanine inclusive. Only CDR3 DNA remains: 51 bases, in frame from the first base. CDR1 GTSNPN and CDR2 SVGIG were looked up in the germline V gene (reference sequence). At the junction V is shortened by 3 bases and J by 6 bases, with 26 bases in between. Libraries were built with the immunoSEQ multiplex PCR assay. RNA was extracted from all samples and reverse transcribed into cDNA, which served as template for TCR sequencing. SuperScript III was used for first-strand cDNA synthesis, primed with a 2:1 mix of oligo-dT and random hexamers. A synthetic immune receptor repertoire was used to gauge amplification bias, and whatever bias remained was removed computationally. The published analysis was carried out like this. Raw reads were preprocessed to remove errors, and CDR3 was defined by IMGT conventions from the conserved cysteine to phenylalanine. Clonality was calculated as 1 minus Shannon entropy normalized by log2 of the number of productive unique TCRs. Scalp TCRbeta sequences were cross-referenced with sorted blood CD4 and CD8 repertoires so that the CD4 or CD8 identity of scalp clones could be inferred. The immuneACCESS repertoire file appears here via TCRdb, limited to in-frame rearrangements. These files lack a portion of the clones; in checked studies, under half of the deficit traces to unresolved V genes, and the cause of the others is not known. Clonal size and the V and J genes are those of that table, whereas D and trimming came from the DNA. For this sample there are 130,000 to 150,000 clones; around 49% appear just once. Of the sample, roughly 0.92% falls within the top ten clones.

On the study overall, not on this receptor specifically: Unlike mouse skin, where gammadelta T cells dominate, normal human skin contains resident alphabeta T cells that get sequenced too, which complicates analysis of the scalp TCR repertoire. Compared with mice, TCR sequences shared between patients were less clear, possibly partly because of HLA diversity across the patient population. Compared with normal scalp, lesional scalp had higher clonality and more expanded CD8+ clones, particularly in alopecia totalis/universalis, a pattern that suggests antigenic drive.

The V and J segments used are TRBV30 and TRBJ1-2, with TRBD1 tentatively as D gene (5 bases match). The source material was CD4+ T cells sorted from blood, sampled at week 0. This receptor was obtained from a human donor with alopecia areata. CDR3 region: CAWRHLSWGLLGNGYTF. Here is the DNA: TGTGCCTGGAGGCACCTCTCGTGGGGGTTGTTGGGGAATGGCTACACCTTC.